This entry lists 18 T cell receptor beta chains sequenced from one sample in a study of CD8 T cells in Susac syndrome. About 0.5 to 1 ug RNA was reverse transcribed with random hexamers. From the immunoSEQ multiplex PCR reads, TCRdb called clonotypes with MiXCR, one entry per CDR3 protein. The table records 250,000 to 350,000 distinct CDR3 sequences, roughly 85% of them present only once. Input material: CD8+ T cells from PBMCs. The receptors here all came from a human donor with multiple sclerosis.

CDR3 amino acids: CASRQGPYSNQPQHF. In DNA form, the CDR3 reads TGTGCCAGCAGACAGGGCCCTTATAGCAATCAGCCCCAGCATTTT. The chain uses TRBV6-1 and TRBJ1-5, with D perhaps TRBD1 (6 bases). V was trimmed by 6 bases and J by 0 bases, leaving 12 bases between them. This CDR3 is built from 15 residues. Germline CDR1 reads MNHNS; CDR2 reads SASEGT.

This rearrangement joins TRBV7-2 to TRBJ2-7, with 9 bases fitting TRBD1. Trimming removed 2 bases from V and 0 bases from J; junction bases left unmatched: 8. Germline lookup yields CDR1 SGHTA and CDR2 FQGNSA. This CDR3 contains 17 residues. Here the CDR3 DNA reads TGTGCCAGCAGCTTATGGGGAGGGACAGGGTACTCCTACGAGCAGTACTTC. Encoded protein: CASSLWGGTGYSYEQYF.

The chain is built from TRBV27 and TRBJ2-6, with TRBD2 as a possible D gene (5 bases). Trimming removed 9 bases at V and 0 bases at J, with 18 bases between. Germline V CDR1 and CDR2: MNHEY, SMNVEV (reference sequence). This CDR3 region has 17 residues. In nucleotides, the CDR3 is TGTGCCAGTGGTCCGGATCTTAGCGTCTCTGGGGCCAACGTCCTGACTTTC. Its translation: CASGPDLSVSGANVLTF. The full variable domain, rest sourced from reference TRBV27 and TRBJ2-6, is EAQVTQNPRYLITVTGKKLTVTCSQNMNHEYMSWYRQDPGLGLRQIYYSMNVEVTDKGDVPEGYKVSRKEKRNFPLILESPSPNQTSLYFCASGPDLSVSGANVLTFGAGSRLTVL.

The chain couples TRBV12-3 or TRBV12-4 to TRBJ1-2, with D unresolved. V was shortened by 7 bases and J by 6 bases, with 15 bases between the two germline ends. The CDR3 runs to 13 residues. The CDR3 DNA is TGTGCCAGCACGGGAGGCCCTTCGGATGGCTACACCTTC. It translates to CASTGGPSDGYTF.

The chain combines TRBV13 with TRBJ2-7; TRBD1 might be the D (6 bases). The CDR3 runs to 14 residues. V was trimmed by 5 bases and J by 2 bases, leaving 13 bases between them. Germline V gives CDR1 PRHDT, CDR2 FYEKMQ (reference sequence). Here the CDR3 DNA reads TGTGCCAGCAGCCCCCAGGGGACGACCTACGAGCAGTACTTC. Residues: CASSPQGTTYEQYF.

The rearrangement uses TRBV30 and TRBJ2-7; D might be TRBD1 or TRBD2, each matching 5 bases. Between the trimmed V and J ends, which lost 5 bases and 5 bases, there was a span of 19 bases. The length of the CDR3 is 14 residues. The V gene's germline CDR1 is GTSNPN and CDR2 SVGIG (reference sequence). CDR3 sequence reads: CAWQLVGVRDEQYF. The DNA of the CDR3 is TGTGCCTGGCAATTAGTGGGAGTCAGGGACGAGCAGTACTTC.

The genes are TRBV6-5 and TRBJ1-1; D remains ambiguous. V was pared by 2 bases and J by 7 bases, with 11 bases between. Per germline, CDR1 MNHEY and CDR2 SVGAGI. The CDR3 covers 13 residues. The CDR3 bases are TGTGCCAGCAGTTACCGCGAAGCCGTTGAAGCTTTCTTT. Its protein product is CASSYREAVEAFF.

The genes are TRBV7-2 and TRBJ2-2; D remains unclear. Trimming pared 3 bases from V and 4 bases from J, leaving 18 bases between. The CDR3 has 17 residues. The V gene's germline CDR1 is SGHTA and CDR2 FQGNSA. This CDR3 is CASSFNPAESATGELFF. CDR3 nucleotides: TGTGCCAGCAGCTTTAATCCCGCGGAAAGCGCCACCGGGGAGCTGTTTTTT.

This clonotype was seen a handful of times. This chain connects TRBV5-6 to TRBJ2-3; no firm D call. CDR3 length equals 13 residues. V was pared by 0 bases and J by 2 bases, with 4 bases between. Germline V gene data show CDR1 as SGHDT and CDR2 as YYEEEE. The CDR3 reads CASSLGDTDTQYF. DNA for the CDR3: TGTGCCAGCAGCTTGGGCGACACAGATACGCAGTATTTT.

This clonotype has only a few counts. This chain links TRBV27 with TRBJ2-7; D uncertain. V lost 1 base to trimming and J lost 5 bases, with 6 bases between them. In germline, CDR1 is MNHEY, CDR2 SMNVEV (reference sequence). The CDR3 is 12 residues long. This CDR3 is CASSLWGNEQYF. The DNA of the CDR3 is TGTGCCAGCAGTTTATGGGGTAACGAGCAGTACTTC.

This chain links TRBV7-9 with TRBJ1-2; D is uncertain. CDR3 length: 12 residues. Trimming stripped 2 bases from V and 4 bases from J, with 5 bases between. Germline CDR1 is SEHNR and CDR2 is FQNEAQ (reference sequence). CDR3 nucleotide sequence: TGTGCCAGCAGCTTACTTGCCTATGGCTACACCTTC. It translates to CASSLLAYGYTF.

The J gene is TRBJ2-1, the V gene TRBV27; D uncertain. Germline values: CDR1 MNHEY, CDR2 SMNVEV (reference sequence). The ends were cut back, 5 bases at V and 0 bases at J, with 8 bases in the middle. This CDR3 spans 14 amino acids. CDR3 DNA sequence: TGTGCCAGCAGTCCGGCGGTCTCCTACAATGAGCAGTTCTTC. It encodes CASSPAVSYNEQFF.

The chain has TRBV7-9 and TRBJ2-7; 8 bases map to TRBD2. There are 16 residues in the CDR3. In germline, CDR1 is SEHNR, CDR2 FQNEAQ (reference sequence). Losses at the gene ends were 4 bases for V and 3 bases for J; bases not matched to a gene: 11. CDR3 amino acids: CASSSTTGTRLYEQYF. The CDR3 region has the DNA TGTGCCAGCAGCTCAACAACCGGGACTAGGCTCTACGAGCAGTACTTC.

This chain links TRBV20-1 with TRBJ2-1, with D perhaps matching TRBD1 (6 bases). The CDR3 is 14 amino acids. Germline loops: CDR1 DFQATT, CDR2 SNEGSKA (reference sequence). With 2 bases removed from V and 2 bases from J, the gap between germline ends came to 10 bases. CDR3 bases: TGCAGTGCTAGAACAGGGAGTACCTACAATGAGCAGTTCTTC. This codes for CSARTGSTYNEQFF.

The chain combines TRBV11-2 with TRBJ2-7; D remains unclear. Per the germline V gene, CDR1 is SGHAT and CDR2 is FQNNGV. The CDR3 consists of 16 residues. Trimming stripped 1 base from V and 2 bases from J, with 15 bases between. Written as DNA, the CDR3 is TGTGCCAGCAGCTTAGCCAACGGCAAACCACCCTACGAGCAGTACTTC. Translating it yields CASSLANGKPPYEQYF.

The chain carries TRBV12-3 or TRBV12-4 and TRBJ2-7; 8 nucleotides agree with TRBD2. This CDR3 region has 13 residues. The V gene end was trimmed by 7 bases and the J gene end by 5 bases; junction bases not matched to a gene: 7. Written as DNA, the CDR3 is TGTGCCAGCAAAAGCGGGAGTCTCCACGAGCAGTACTTC. It specifies CASKSGSLHEQYF.

In this sample, this clonotype turned up once. V usage is TRBV10-3 and J usage is TRBJ2-7, with 10 bases matching TRBD1. With 6 bases clipped from V and 4 bases from J, the junction kept 6 bases outside the gene matches. The CDR3 has 14 residues. Germline CDR1 and CDR2: ENHRY and SYGVKD. CDR3 DNA: TGTGCCATCAGCCTAGACAGGGGGCCGTACGAGCAGTACTTC. Translation gives CAISLDRGPYEQYF.

This chain joins TRBV3-1 and TRBJ2-1; no clear D. Germline V gene data show CDR1 as LGHDT and CDR2 as YNNKEL (reference sequence). The CDR3 loop spans 12 amino acids. The ends were cut back, 0 bases at V and 9 bases at J, with 6 bases in the middle. For the CDR3, the DNA is TGTGCCAGCAGCCAAGAATGGGGTGAGCAGTTCTTC. This sequence encodes CASSQEWGEQFF.